This TCR beta chain emerged from a study of blood T cell repertoires in COVID-19. Sequencing used immunoSEQ multiplex PCR; TCRdb keeps in-frame clones, though not all of them. The sample consists of some 240,000 clones, over 70% of them appearing once. Cohorts were determined from participant-reported clinical history. A COVID-19 case was met by exposed participants within 2 weeks before study entry. The junction had 6 bases not matched to a gene; V was cut back by 0 bases and J by 6 bases. CDR1 and CDR2 (germline): MGHRA, YSYEKL. This CDR3 has 18 residues. The V call is TRBV4-1, the J call TRBJ2-2; 14 nucleotides match TRBD2. The sequenced material came from PBMCs or T cells enriched from blood (not recorded which). The receptor was isolated from a woman between 40 and 50 years old who had been exposed to COVID-19. In nucleotides, the CDR3 is TGCGCCAGCAGCCAAGATGTGGGACTAGCGGGAGTGGCCGGGGAGCTGTTTTTT. Protein sequence: CASSQDVGLAGVAGELFF.